The T cell receptor (beta chain) described here comes from a study of immune cell composition in non-small cell lung cancer. Germline CDR1 and CDR2: LNHDA and SQIVND (reference sequence). The CDR3 extends over 20 amino acids. The germline V and J ends were trimmed by 5 bases and 0 bases, with 23 bases remaining between them. Profiling relied on immunoSEQ multiplex PCR, and the TCRdb table lists in-frame clones only, not all of them. The sample holds 4,000 to 5,000 clones; more than 70% are singletons and the top ten take 8% to 10%. Normal lung was taken at the farthest possible site, at least 3 cm from tumour.

The sequence derives from a human donor with non-small cell lung cancer. This chain joins TRBV19 and TRBJ1-6; no definite D call. Input material: non-adjacent lung tissue. CDR3 bases: TGTGCCAGTAGTTTACAAACCCGGGATCACTTTAGCTCCTATAATTCACCCCTCCACTTT. It translates to CASSLQTRDHFSSYNSPLHF.